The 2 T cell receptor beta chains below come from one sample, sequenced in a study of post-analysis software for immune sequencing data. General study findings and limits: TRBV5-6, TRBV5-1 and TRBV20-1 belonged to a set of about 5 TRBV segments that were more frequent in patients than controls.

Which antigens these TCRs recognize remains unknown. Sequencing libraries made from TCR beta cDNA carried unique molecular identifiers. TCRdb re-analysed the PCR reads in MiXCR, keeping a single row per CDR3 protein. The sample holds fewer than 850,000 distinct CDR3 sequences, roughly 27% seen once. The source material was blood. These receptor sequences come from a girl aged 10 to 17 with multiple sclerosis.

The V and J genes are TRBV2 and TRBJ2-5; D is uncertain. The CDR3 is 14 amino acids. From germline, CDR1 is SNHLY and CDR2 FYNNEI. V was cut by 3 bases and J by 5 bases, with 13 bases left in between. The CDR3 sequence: CASSDPTHGETQYF. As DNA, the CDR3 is TGTGCCAGCAGTGACCCCACCCACGGGGAGACCCAGTACTTC.

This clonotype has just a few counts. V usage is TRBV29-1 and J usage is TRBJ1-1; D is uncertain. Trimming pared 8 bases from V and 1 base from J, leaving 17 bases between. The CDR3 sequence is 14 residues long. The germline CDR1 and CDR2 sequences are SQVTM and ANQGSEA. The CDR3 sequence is CSTSPHTTNTEAFF. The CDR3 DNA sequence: TGCAGCACCTCCCCCCACACTACGAACACTGAAGCTTTCTTT.